The entry that follows covers one T cell receptor beta chain sequence. Its antigen is unknown. At one of its ends the junction is not consistent with the germline gene, which may arise from a read error. The source of the sample is a study of a mutant IDH1 vaccine in newly diagnosed glioma. As for the study in general: It was at week 35 that visit V12 occurred, and at week 47 that visit V13 did.

The table came from immunoSEQ multiplex PCR; TCRdb's copy has only in-frame clones and leaves some out. Found here are tens of thousands of clones, about 80% of them singletons; the top ten hold approximately 3.6%. General study points: Among all patients, vaccine-induced immune responses occurred in over 80%.

The CDR3 is 15 residues long. Looked up from germline, CDR1 is SSHAT and CDR2 is FNYEAQ (reference sequence). Time point of the sample: week 47, end of study. Topical imiquimod was applied with each vaccine dose, which held 300 ug of mutant IDH1 20-mer peptide. The receptor was derived from a man aged 35 to 55 with glioma. Some clones in this sample may be carry-over from other donors' samples. The chain joins TRBV7-7 to TRBJ2-1; 8 positions match TRBD2. The input for sequencing was PBMCs, taken from a glioma patient whose treatment included an IDH1 peptide vaccine. This CDR3 reads CASSRDSAGVSEQFF. In nucleotides, the CDR3 is TGTGCTAGCAGCCGAGACTCAGCGGGGGTATCTGAGCAGTTCTTC.